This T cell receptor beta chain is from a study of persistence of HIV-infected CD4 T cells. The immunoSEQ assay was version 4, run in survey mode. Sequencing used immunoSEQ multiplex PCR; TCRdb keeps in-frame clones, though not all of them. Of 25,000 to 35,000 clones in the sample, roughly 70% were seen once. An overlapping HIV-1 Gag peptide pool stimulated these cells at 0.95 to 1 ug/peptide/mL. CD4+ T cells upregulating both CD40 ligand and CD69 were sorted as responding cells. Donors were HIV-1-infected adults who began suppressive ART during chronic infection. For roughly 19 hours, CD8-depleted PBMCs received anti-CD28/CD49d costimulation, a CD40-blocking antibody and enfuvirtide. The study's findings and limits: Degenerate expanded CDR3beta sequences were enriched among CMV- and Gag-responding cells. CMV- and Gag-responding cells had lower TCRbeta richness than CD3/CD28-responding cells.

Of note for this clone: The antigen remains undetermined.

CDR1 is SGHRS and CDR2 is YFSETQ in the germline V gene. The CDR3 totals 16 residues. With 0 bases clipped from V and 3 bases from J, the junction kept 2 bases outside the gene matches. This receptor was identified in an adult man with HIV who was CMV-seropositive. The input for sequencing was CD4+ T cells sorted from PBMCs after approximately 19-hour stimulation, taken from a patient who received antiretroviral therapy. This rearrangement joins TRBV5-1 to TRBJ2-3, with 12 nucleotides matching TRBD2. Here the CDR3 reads CASSLALAGGTDTQYF. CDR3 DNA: TGCGCCAGCAGCTTGGCTCTAGCGGGGGGGACAGATACGCAGTATTTT.